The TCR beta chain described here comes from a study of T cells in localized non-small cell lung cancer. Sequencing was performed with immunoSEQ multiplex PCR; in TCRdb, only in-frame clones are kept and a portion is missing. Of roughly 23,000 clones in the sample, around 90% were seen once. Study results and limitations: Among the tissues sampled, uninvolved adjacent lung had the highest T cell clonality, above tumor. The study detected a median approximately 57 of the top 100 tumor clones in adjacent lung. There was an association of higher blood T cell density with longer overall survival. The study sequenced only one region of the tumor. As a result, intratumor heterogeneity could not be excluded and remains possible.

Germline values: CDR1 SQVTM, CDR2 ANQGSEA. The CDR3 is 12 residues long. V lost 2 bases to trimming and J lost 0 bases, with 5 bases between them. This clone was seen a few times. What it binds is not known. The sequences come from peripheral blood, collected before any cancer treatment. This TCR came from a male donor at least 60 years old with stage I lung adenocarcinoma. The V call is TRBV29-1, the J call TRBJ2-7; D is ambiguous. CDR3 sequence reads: CSVETNSYEQYF. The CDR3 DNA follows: TGCAGCGTTGAAACTAACTCCTACGAGCAGTACTTC.